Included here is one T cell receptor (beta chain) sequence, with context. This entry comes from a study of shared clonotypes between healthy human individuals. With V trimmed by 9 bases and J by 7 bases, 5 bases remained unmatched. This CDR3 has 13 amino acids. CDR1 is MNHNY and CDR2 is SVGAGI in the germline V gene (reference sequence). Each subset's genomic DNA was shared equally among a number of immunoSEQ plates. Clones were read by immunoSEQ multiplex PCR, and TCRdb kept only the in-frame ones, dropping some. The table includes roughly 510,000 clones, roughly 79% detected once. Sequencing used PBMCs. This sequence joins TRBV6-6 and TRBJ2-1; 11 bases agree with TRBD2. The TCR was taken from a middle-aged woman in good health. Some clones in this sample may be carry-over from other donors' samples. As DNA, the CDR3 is TGTGCCAGTAGCGGGAGGGCCAGGAATGAGCAGTTCTTC. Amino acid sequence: CASSGRARNEQFF.